This TCR beta chain originates from a study of shared clonotypes between healthy human individuals. Study results and limitations: Only blood was sampled; tissue repertoires likely differ. Generation probabilities of non-shared clonotypes were lower (relative to those shared by all four donors). The study found about 5% of naive CD4 clonotypes shared across a few donors. Sequencing depth was a factor that was expected to affect clonotype sharing among donors.

Worth noting for this clone: What it binds is not known.

Clones were sequenced by immunoSEQ multiplex PCR, and TCRdb holds only the in-frame ones, with some missing. The sample carries some 630,000 clones, about 96% recorded once. This CDR3 is built from 14 residues. V was clipped by 1 base and J by 1 base, with 8 bases between them. Germline V CDR1 and CDR2: SGHVS, FNYEAQ. As defined, naive CD8 cells were CD45RO-negative and positively selected for CCR7, with terminally differentiated effector memory CD45RA+ cells excluded. Sequences were obtained from naive CD8+ T cells sorted from blood. This chain joins TRBV7-6 and TRBJ2-7, with a tentative D call TRBD1 (6 bases). The clonotype comes from a woman aged 25 to 45 in good health. CDR3 sequence reads: CASSLEGVSYEQYF. CDR3 coding DNA: TGTGCCAGCAGCTTAGAGGGGGTATCCTACGAGCAGTACTTC.